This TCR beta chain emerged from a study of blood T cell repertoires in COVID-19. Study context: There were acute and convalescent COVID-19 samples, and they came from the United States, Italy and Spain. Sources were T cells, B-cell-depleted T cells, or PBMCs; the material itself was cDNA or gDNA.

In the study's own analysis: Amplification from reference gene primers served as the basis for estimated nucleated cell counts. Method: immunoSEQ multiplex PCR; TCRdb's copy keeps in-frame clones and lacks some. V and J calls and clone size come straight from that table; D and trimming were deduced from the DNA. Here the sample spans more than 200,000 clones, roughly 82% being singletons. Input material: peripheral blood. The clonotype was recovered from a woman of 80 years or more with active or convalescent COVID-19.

The CDR3 nucleotides are TGTGCCACCCAGCGGACGCAAGAGACCCAGTACTTC. It is translated as CATQRTQETQYF. J is TRBJ2-5 and V is TRBV6-6; D may be TRBD2 (5 bases). The CDR3 length is 12 residues. Germline CDR1 and CDR2: MNHNY and SVGAGI (reference sequence). V was trimmed by 10 bases and J by 2 bases, leaving 11 bases between them.